The T cell receptor beta chain described here comes from a study of T cells in narcolepsy. TCRdb's table, derived via immunoSEQ multiplex PCR, lists solely in-frame clones and lacks some. Of tens of thousands of clones in the sample, more than 70% were seen once. Germline CDR1 reads SGHVS; CDR2 reads FQNEAQ. CDR3 length: 12 residues. V was clipped by 4 bases and J by 7 bases, with 7 bases between them. The sequence was obtained from a human donor with narcolepsy. The V gene is TRBV7-8, the J gene TRBJ2-2, with D hard to call. The material sequenced was CD45RA- memory CD4+ T cells from PBMCs. The DNA of the CDR3 is TGTGCCAGCAGCTCTCGGGTCGGGGAGCTGTTTTTT. Translation: CASSSRVGELFF.